A selection of T cell receptor beta chains follows, all from one sample in a study of blood T cells in healthy people across ages. TCRdb redid the calling of the 5' RACE reads with MiXCR, one entry per CDR3 protein. The data hold roughly 1.4 million distinct CDR3 sequences, with around 55% observed a single time. The material sequenced was blood. The receptor source for this set is a man between 18 and 35 years old in good health. The CDR3 runs from the conserved cysteine through the conserved F or W. The D gene is left open where the match is weak. Clone size is stated in some rows and not others, as once, few, many or a class when expanded.

v_gene: TRBV6-5
abundance: -
j_gene: TRBJ2-1
d_gene: TRBD2
CDR3aa: CASQTSGGYNEQFF
CDR3nt: TGTGCCAGCCAGACTAGCGGGGGTTACAATGAGCAGTTCTTC

v_gene: TRBV10-2
abundance: -
j_gene: TRBJ1-2
d_gene: TRBD1
CDR3aa: CASSEGTGTGSGSHTF
CDR3nt: TGCGCCAGCAGTGAAGGCACCGGGACAGGGAGTGGCTCCCACACCTTC

v_gene: TRBV10-3
abundance: few
j_gene: TRBJ2-5
d_gene: -
CDR3aa: CAISGGAPETQYF
CDR3nt: TGTGCCATCAGTGGAGGTGCCCCCGAGACCCAGTACTTC

v_gene: TRBV29-1
abundance: -
j_gene: TRBJ1-5
d_gene: -
CDR3aa: CSVDSGYSNQPQHF
CDR3nt: TGCAGCGTTGATTCCGGGTATAGCAATCAGCCCCAGCATTTT

v_gene: TRBV4-1
abundance: many
j_gene: TRBJ2-1
d_gene: TRBD1
CDR3aa: CASSQSLDRGPNEQFF
CDR3nt: TGCGCCAGCAGCCAATCGCTGGACAGGGGTCCTAATGAGCAGTTCTTC

v_gene: TRBV27
abundance: -
j_gene: TRBJ1-3
d_gene: -
CDR3aa: CASSFVAFSGNTIYF
CDR3nt: TGTGCCAGCAGTTTTGTAGCCTTCTCTGGAAACACCATATATTTT

v_gene: TRBV7-9
abundance: -
j_gene: TRBJ1-1
d_gene: -
CDR3aa: CASSGRGTEAFF
CDR3nt: TGTGCCAGCAGCGGACGGGGCACTGAAGCTTTCTTT

v_gene: TRBV4-2
abundance: -
j_gene: TRBJ2-5
d_gene: TRBD2
CDR3aa: CASSPTGLGNYNEQYF
CDR3nt: TGTGCCAGCAGCCCGACGGGACTAGGGAACTACAATGAGCAGTACTTC

v_gene: TRBV7-9
abundance: few
j_gene: TRBJ2-5
d_gene: -
CDR3aa: CASSPPHIRETQYF
CDR3nt: TGTGCCAGCAGCCCACCCCATATTAGGGAGACCCAGTACTTC

v_gene: TRBV29-1
abundance: -
j_gene: TRBJ2-1
d_gene: -
CDR3aa: CSVLGEGLEQFF
CDR3nt: TGCAGCGTTCTGGGGGAAGGTCTTGAGCAGTTCTTC

v_gene: TRBV4-1
abundance: -
j_gene: TRBJ2-1
d_gene: -
CDR3aa: CASSQVSGLEGNEQFF
CDR3nt: TGCGCCAGCAGCCAAGTTTCTGGACTGGAGGGCAATGAGCAGTTCTTC